The 23 T cell receptor beta chains given below trace back to one sample, sequenced in a study of T cell responses to AZD1222 COVID-19 vaccine. Profiled with immunoSEQ multiplex PCR; TCRdb holds only in-frame clones, not every one. The sample comprises roughly 70,000 clones, about 88% of which are singletons, and approximately 15% rests with the top ten. The input for sequencing was peripheral blood, taken on day 0 of AZD1222 vaccination. These TCRs come from an adult in good health.

The chain recombines TRBV19 with TRBJ1-2; D is unresolved. The CDR3 loop spans 12 amino acids. Trimming removed 7 bases from V and 5 bases from J, with 11 bases in between. CDR1 and CDR2 (germline): LNHDA, SQIVND (reference sequence). The CDR3 bases are TGTGCCAGTAATAATAGGGCGTATGGCTACACCTTC. Translating it yields CASNNRAYGYTF.

The V and J genes are TRBV11-3 and TRBJ1-4; D may be TRBD1 (5 bases). The germline V and J ends were trimmed by 5 bases and 8 bases, with 21 bases remaining between them. Germline CDR1 is SGHNT and CDR2 is YENEEA. This CDR3 is 16 amino acids long. The CDR3 nucleotides read TGTGCCAGCAGCCCGGGGCGGACCCTCGGGCGAGAAAAACTGTTTTTT. Protein sequence: CASSPGRTLGREKLFF.

This rearrangement joins TRBV28 to TRBJ1-6, with D hard to call. In germline, CDR1 is MDHEN, CDR2 SYDVKM. V was clipped by 3 bases and J by 10 bases, with 13 bases between them. This CDR3 has 14 amino acids. CDR3 sequence reads: CASSFQAGRSPLHF. CDR3 bases: TGTGCCAGCAGTTTTCAGGCGGGTCGATCACCCCTCCACTTT.

The V and J genes are TRBV4-2 and TRBJ1-1; TRBD1 is a possible D gene (5 bases). The CDR3 is 14 amino acids. V lost 4 bases, J lost 3 bases, and 12 bases lay in between. Germline V gives CDR1 LGHNA, CDR2 YNFKEQ. In DNA, the CDR3 is TGTGCCAGCAGCCTTAGGGGAGAGGACACTGAAGCTTTCTTT. It is translated as CASSLRGEDTEAFF.

V is TRBV28 and J is TRBJ1-4, with D uncertain. Germline CDR1 MDHEN, CDR2 SYDVKM. Between the trimmed V and J ends, which lost 4 bases and 8 bases, there was a span of 14 bases. This CDR3 comprises 14 residues. The CDR3 DNA is TGTGCCAGCAGTTCGTACCGATCGGGGGAAAAACTGTTTTTT. It encodes CASSSYRSGEKLFF.

V gene TRBV9 combines with J gene TRBJ1-6, with D possibly TRBD1 on 5 matching bases. Looked up from germline, CDR1 is SGDLS and CDR2 is YYNGEE. The ends were cut back, 0 bases at V and 8 bases at J, with 9 bases in the middle. The CDR3 runs 14 residues. CDR3 protein: CASSVGRDDSPLHF. Here the CDR3 DNA reads TGTGCCAGCAGCGTAGGCAGGGACGATTCACCCCTCCACTTT.

The chain links TRBV7-3 to TRBJ1-1; 8 bases map to TRBD1. V shed 5 bases, J shed 6 bases, and the junction held 5 bases outside the gene matches. The germline gives CDR1 SGHTA, CDR2 FQGTGA. The CDR3 is 13 amino acids. The CDR3 sequence is CASSPQGAAEAFF. In DNA, the CDR3 is TGTGCCAGCAGCCCTCAGGGGGCTGCTGAAGCTTTCTTT.

The chain recombines TRBV7-2 with TRBJ2-3, with a tentative D call TRBD1 (6 bases). The CDR3 runs 15 residues. The V gene lost 1 base and the J gene lost 5 bases, with 13 bases spanning the gap. Germline lookup yields CDR1 SGHTA and CDR2 FQGNSA. The CDR3, as DNA: TGTGCCAGCAGCTTAGGCAGGGGCTATAGAGATACGCAGTATTTT. This encodes CASSLGRGYRDTQYF.

This clone has only a few counts. The chain uses TRBV27 and TRBJ2-1; 8 bases map to TRBD2. The V gene's germline CDR1 is MNHEY and CDR2 SMNVEV (reference sequence). The length of the CDR3 is 16 residues. Trimming at V came to 6 bases and at J to 0 bases, leaving 7 bases not matched to a gene. The CDR3 protein is CASSPGGSLSYNEQFF. The CDR3 coding sequence is TGTGCCAGCAGCCCGGGGGGGAGCCTCTCCTACAATGAGCAGTTCTTC.

The table lists this clone with a few counts. The chain couples TRBV6-6 to TRBJ1-1, with 7 bases matching TRBD1. Looked up from germline, CDR1 is MNHNY and CDR2 is SVGAGI (reference sequence). V lost 6 bases and J lost 0; bases outside the gene matches: 7. The CDR3 sequence is 15 residues long. This CDR3 is CASSKKTGMNTEAFF. The CDR3 DNA is TGTGCCAGCAGCAAAAAGACAGGGATGAACACTGAAGCTTTCTTT.

This sequence joins TRBV5-4 and TRBJ2-7; TRBD2 aligns across 8 bases. V shed 0 bases, J shed 4 bases, and the junction held 9 bases outside the gene matches. CDR1 is SGHNT, CDR2 YYREEE, per germline (reference sequence). This CDR3 has 16 residues. As DNA, the CDR3 is TGTGCCAGCAGCTTGGGGGGGGTGACTAGCGCTTACGAGCAGTACTTC. Its translation: CASSLGGVTSAYEQYF.

This chain links TRBV30 with TRBJ2-7; 7 positions match TRBD2. Germline V gene data show CDR1 as GTSNPN and CDR2 as SVGIG (reference sequence). The CDR3 spans 14 residues. Trimming cost V 0 bases and J 3 bases; bases outside gene matches: 5. The CDR3 sequence is CAWSVVGGFYEQYF. CDR3 nucleotides: TGTGCCTGGAGTGTGGTGGGAGGGTTCTACGAGCAGTACTTC.

The V gene is TRBV9, the J gene TRBJ1-4; D gene unclear. The ends were cut back, 0 bases at V and 0 bases at J, with 12 bases in the middle. The CDR3 extends over 17 amino acids. Germline V gene lookup returns CDR1 SGDLS and CDR2 YYNGEE. CDR3 protein: CASSVGIGRATNEKLFF. CDR3 sequence (DNA): TGTGCCAGCAGCGTAGGGATCGGGCGTGCAACTAATGAAAAACTGTTTTTT. Full variable domain (outside the CDR3, taken from reference TRBV9 and TRBJ1-4): DSGVTQTPKHLITATGQRVTLRCSPRSGDLSVYWYQQSLDQGLQFLIQYYNGEERAKGNILERFSAQQFPDLHSELNLSSLELGDSALYFCASSVGIGRATNEKLFFGSGTQLSVL.

The chain links TRBV11-2 to TRBJ1-6, with D possibly matching TRBD1 (5 bases). In germline, CDR1 is SGHAT, CDR2 FQNNGV. Trimming took 3 bases from V and 5 from J, leaving 17 bases between them. This CDR3 contains 17 residues. This CDR3 is CASSLRGAPEDNSPLHF. CDR3 bases: TGTGCCAGCAGCTTGCGAGGGGCACCGGAGGATAATTCACCCCTCCACTTT.

CDR3 nucleotide sequence: TGCGCCAGCAGCCAAGACCGCGGGGACAGGGGCAATGAAAAACTGTTTTTT. Its translation is CASSQDRGDRGNEKLFF. The chain carries TRBV4-3 and TRBJ1-4; 10 nucleotides agree with TRBD1. The CDR3 runs 17 residues. The ends lost 0 bases at V and 5 bases at J; junction bases unmatched: 6. Germline loops: CDR1 LGHNA, CDR2 YSLEER.

This clone has just a few counts. The chain carries TRBV7-6 and TRBJ2-6; weak D call: TRBD1 (6 bases). Germline V gives CDR1 SGHVS, CDR2 FNYEAQ. This CDR3 contains 17 residues. Trimming cost V 0 bases and J 2 bases, with 11 bases left between them. The CDR3 nucleotides are TGTGCCAGCAGCTTAGCCAGGGGAGTCACTGGGGCCAACGTCCTGACTTTC. This encodes CASSLARGVTGANVLTF.

The chain couples TRBV3-1 (or the pseudogene TRBV3-2) to TRBJ2-3; tentative D call: TRBD2 (5 bases). Germline CDR1 and CDR2: LGHDT and YNNKEL (reference sequence). The CDR3 runs 16 residues. V gave up 0 bases and J gave up 3 bases, with 13 bases separating them. CDR3: CASSQDLGVGTDTQYF. DNA of the CDR3: TGTGCCAGCAGCCAAGACTTGGGAGTGGGAACAGATACGCAGTATTTT.

The chain combines TRBV7-8 with TRBJ2-7; weak D call: TRBD1 (6 bases). Germline values: CDR1 SGHVS, CDR2 FQNEAQ. This CDR3 is built from 15 residues. With 5 bases removed from V and 0 bases from J, the gap between germline ends came to 14 bases. The CDR3 region has the DNA TGTGCCAGCAGCCTCGGACAGACGAGCTCCTACGAGCAGTACTTC. Translating it yields CASSLGQTSSYEQYF.

The chain is built from TRBV28 and TRBJ2-1, with D perhaps matching TRBD2 (6 bases). This CDR3 has 16 amino acids. Germline V CDR1 and CDR2: MDHEN, SYDVKM. With 2 bases removed from V and 2 bases from J, the gap between germline ends came to 13 bases. CDR3 nucleotides: TGTGCCAGCAGTTTACCCCGGGAGTACACCTACAATGAGCAGTTCTTC. Encoded protein: CASSLPREYTYNEQFF.

This chain links TRBV25-1 with TRBJ1-1; D uncertain. Trimming removed 5 bases at V and 8 bases at J, with 9 bases between. The germline CDR1 and CDR2 sequences are MGHDK and SYGVNS. This CDR3 has 11 amino acids. The CDR3 reads CASSIQAEAFF. As DNA, the CDR3 is TGTGCCAGCAGTATTCAGGCCGAAGCTTTCTTT.

The rearrangement joins TRBV30 to TRBJ2-1, with 13 positions matching TRBD2. The CDR3 runs to 15 residues. J was trimmed by 4 bases and V by 5 bases; bases with no gene match: 5. CDR1 is GTSNPN and CDR2 is SVGIG in the germline V gene (reference sequence). CDR3 loop: CAWEPGLAGYNEQFF. CDR3 DNA: TGTGCCTGGGAGCCGGGACTAGCGGGGTACAATGAGCAGTTCTTC.

The chain is built from TRBV28 and TRBJ2-7; a weak D match, TRBD2 (7 bases). CDR1 and CDR2 (germline): MDHEN, SYDVKM. V was cut by 8 bases and J by 4 bases, with 18 bases left in between. The CDR3 sequence is 14 residues long. The DNA for the CDR3 is TGTGCCAGCCGGGGGGCGGGGATGGGGTACGAGCAGTACTTC. Amino acids: CASRGAGMGYEQYF. Supplemented by reference TRBV28 and TRBJ2-7, the full variable domain reads DVKVTQSSRYLVKRTGEKVFLECVQDMDHENMFWYRQDPGLGLRLIYFSYDVKMKEKGDIPEGYSVSREKKERFSLILESASTNQTSMYLCASRGAGMGYEQYFGPGTRLTVT.

The V and J genes are TRBV12-5 and TRBJ1-1; no reliable D call. V was trimmed by 7 bases and J by 4 bases, leaving 10 bases between them. The germline V gene encodes CDR1 LGHNT and CDR2 FRNRAP. The CDR3 is 12 amino acids. CDR3 residues: CASAPSGTEAFF. As DNA, the CDR3 is TGTGCTAGTGCCCCTTCTGGCACTGAAGCTTTCTTT.